A single T cell receptor beta chain is shown here with its context. Its antigen is currently unknown. The sample is drawn from a study of cytomegalovirus exposure and HLA in healthy donors. On the study more broadly: Prior work identified around 100 million unique TCR beta sequences in 150 million to 200 million T cells. The study placed approximately 81% of its roughly 410 genotyped donors in the Caucasian-associated ancestry cluster.

Whole-study findings and limits: Earlier analysis looked at TCR beta V segments, and most were productive about 87% or about 30% of the time. In a later analysis, at a false discovery rate of 0.05, 16,951 TCR beta sequences were associated with HLA alleles.

Primers: 60 Vbeta forward and 13 Jbeta reverse. Only in-frame clones appear in the TCRdb table, and some are missing; sequencing was by immunoSEQ multiplex PCR. The profile covers 95,000 to 150,000 clones, with more than 80% appearing a single time and approximately 10% taken by the ten largest. Trimming shortened V by 0 bases and J by 7 bases, and 9 bases separated the two germline ends. The V gene's germline CDR1 is WNHNN and CDR2 SYGVQD (reference sequence). The CDR3 has 14 amino acids. The J gene is TRBJ1-4, the V gene TRBV10-1; a weak D match, TRBD1 (6 bases). Material: PBMCs. This TCR came from a man aged 25 to 40 in good health and CMV-seropositive. For the CDR3, the DNA is TGCGCCAGCAGTGAGTCTCAGGGGAGTGAAAAACTGTTTTTT. Translated: CASSESQGSEKLFF.